Detailed here is one TCR beta chain. The sample originates from a study of blood T cell repertoires in COVID-19. Authors' methods: The authors estimated nucleated cell counts from reference gene primer amplification. Sequenced by immunoSEQ multiplex PCR; TCRdb stores in-frame clones only, minus some. The V and J calls and clone size were taken over from that table, and D and trimming were inferred from the DNA. Of some 130,000 clones listed, roughly nine tenths are singletons. Germline loops: CDR1 MDHEN, CDR2 SYDVKM. The CDR3 has 15 amino acids. V dropped 5 bases and J dropped 5 bases, with 18 bases sitting between them.

This clonotype was obtained from a woman aged 70 to 79 with COVID-19, enrolled during active disease. The chain has TRBV28 and TRBJ1-2; D possibly corresponds to TRBD1 (6 bases). What was sequenced was peripheral blood. CDR3 nucleotide sequence: TGTGCCAGCAGTCCGGCCGGGGGGCCCGGTTATGGCTACACCTTC. It codes for CASSPAGGPGYGYTF.